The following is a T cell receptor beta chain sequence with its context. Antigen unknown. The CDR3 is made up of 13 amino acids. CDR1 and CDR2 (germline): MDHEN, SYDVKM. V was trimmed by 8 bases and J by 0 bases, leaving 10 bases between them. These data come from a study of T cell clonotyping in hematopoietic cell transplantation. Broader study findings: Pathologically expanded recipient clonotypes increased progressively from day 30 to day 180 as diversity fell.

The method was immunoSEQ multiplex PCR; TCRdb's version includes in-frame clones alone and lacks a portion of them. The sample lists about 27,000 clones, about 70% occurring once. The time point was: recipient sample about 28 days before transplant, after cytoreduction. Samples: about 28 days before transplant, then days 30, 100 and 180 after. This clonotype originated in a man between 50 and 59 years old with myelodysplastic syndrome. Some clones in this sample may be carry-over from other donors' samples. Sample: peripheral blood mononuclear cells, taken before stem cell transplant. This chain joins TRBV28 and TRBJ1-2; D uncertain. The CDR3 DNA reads TGTGCCAGCGGACCCCCTCCTAACTATGGCTACACCTTC. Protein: CASGPPPNYGYTF.